These 6 T cell receptor beta chains came from one sample sequenced in a study of shared clonotypes between healthy human individuals (dated by TCRdb to about 2020). Libraries came from the immunoSEQ multiplex PCR assay. TCRdb obtained this table from immuneACCESS and retained in-frame rearrangements with V and J assigned. These tables miss some clones; where compared with another copy, unresolved V genes account for less than half of the shortfall, and the remainder is unexplained. Here the sample has around 1.1 million clones; 77% occur a single time. In total, the top ten clones hold approximately 0.95% of the sample. Sequences were obtained from memory CD4+ T cells from PBMCs. This sample's cell subset or site label indicates: CD45RA-negative fraction. Receptors originate from a man aged 18-30 years in good health. Some clones in this sample may be carry-over from other donors' samples.

V is TRBV7-3 and J is TRBJ1-1; D may be TRBD1 (6 bases). The germline gives CDR1 SGHTA, CDR2 FQGTGA. The CDR3 contains 13 residues. Trimming removed 5 bases from V and 4 bases from J, with 11 bases in between. This CDR3 reads CASSPQGITEAFF. CDR3 in DNA: TGTGCCAGCAGCCCCCAGGGGATCACTGAAGCTTTCTTT.

The chain is built from TRBV10-3 and TRBJ2-3; 11 nucleotides match TRBD2. Germline CDR1 reads ENHRY; CDR2 reads SYGVKD. This CDR3 spans 15 amino acids. V shed 6 bases and J 3 bases; nucleotides not matched to a gene: 5. CDR3 amino acids: CAISTSGRLTDTQYF. The CDR3 nucleotides are TGTGCCATCAGCACTAGCGGGAGACTGACAGATACGCAGTATTTT.

This chain connects TRBV5-8 to TRBJ1-4; D remains unclear. Trimming removed 1 base from V and 8 bases from J, with 12 bases in between. This CDR3 is 14 amino acids long. Germline CDR1 and CDR2: SGHTS and YDEGEE. The CDR3: CASSLWRPAEKLFF. As DNA, the CDR3 is TGTGCCAGCAGCTTGTGGCGGCCCGCGGAAAAACTGTTTTTT.

V is TRBV4-2 and J is TRBJ1-2, with D possibly matching TRBD1 (5 bases). The CDR3 length is 14 residues. CDR1 LGHNA and CDR2 YNFKEQ come from the germline V gene. Trimming stripped 1 base from V and 4 bases from J, with 10 bases between. CDR3 region: CASSQGDGRYGYTF. The CDR3 DNA follows: TGTGCCAGCAGCCAAGGGGACGGGCGCTATGGCTACACCTTC.

The chain is built from TRBV13 and TRBJ2-3, with a tentative D call TRBD2 (6 bases). The V gene lost 5 bases and the J gene lost 6 bases, with 12 bases spanning the gap. The length of the CDR3 is 13 residues. Germline V gene sequence: CDR1 PRHDT, CDR2 FYEKMQ (reference sequence). CDR3 bases: TGTGCCAGCAGCCTACGGGGGTCCGATACGCAGTATTTT. Its translation: CASSLRGSDTQYF.

A few counts support this clone. The chain joins TRBV7-9 to TRBJ2-1; 12 positions match TRBD2. In germline, CDR1 is SEHNR, CDR2 FQNEAQ (reference sequence). Losses at the gene ends were 2 bases for V and 2 bases for J; bases not matched to a gene: 7. CDR3 length equals 18 residues. As DNA, the CDR3 is TGTGCCAGCAGCTTACCTCCTAGACTAGCGGGGGCCTACAATGAGCAGTTCTTC. This gives the protein CASSLPPRLAGAYNEQFF.